The subject of this entry is one T cell receptor (beta chain). What it binds is not known. This CDR3 comprises 14 residues. Germline CDR1 SGHRS, CDR2 YFSETQ. Losses at the gene ends were 0 bases for V and 8 bases for J; bases not matched to a gene: 2. The protocol was immunoSEQ multiplex PCR, while the TCRdb copy is restricted to in-frame clones and leaves out a portion. The sample lists approximately 120,000 clones; roughly 93% were seen once. The data belong to a study of cytomegalovirus exposure and HLA in healthy donors. About the research overall: The roughly 130 validation repertoires used the same platform as the roughly 700 first-cohort repertoires (as reported by a later analysis).

Findings and limits, study-wide: Reportedly, cytomegalovirus status was diagnosed with high sensitivity and specificity.

The chain employs TRBV5-1 and TRBJ2-1, with 10 bases matching TRBD2. The sequencing sample was made of PBMCs. This receptor was identified in a woman younger than 35 in good health and CMV-seronegative. CDR3 protein: CASSLVLAGDEQFF. In nucleotides, the CDR3 is TGCGCCAGCAGCTTGGTCCTAGCGGGAGATGAGCAGTTCTTC.